Listed below are T cell receptor beta chains from one sample, sequenced in a study of shared clonotypes between healthy human individuals. The data were produced by immunoSEQ multiplex PCR, yet TCRdb's version contains in-frame clones alone and is incomplete. The sample contains some 2.4 million clones, approximately 94% of which appear only once. The sequenced sample consisted of naive CD4+ T cells from PBMCs. The receptor set was obtained from a young man in good health. Some clones in this sample may be carry-over from other donors' samples. Both conserved end residues are part of each CDR3. D genes are given only for firm matches. Size tells how often a clone was seen (once, few, many) or the class of an expanded clone, and some rows leave it out.

>TRBJ2-3|TRBV15|-|-
CATSLDTGTDTQYF
TGTGCCACCAGCTTGGACACTGGCACAGATACGCAGTATTTT
>TRBJ1-2|TRBV6-1|-|-
CASRMTGNYGYTF
TGTGCCAGCAGAATGACAGGAAACTATGGCTACACCTTC
>TRBJ2-3|TRBV2|TRBD1|once
CASNDRGVGTDTQYF
TGTGCCAGCAACGACAGGGGCGTAGGGACAGATACGCAGTATTTT
>TRBJ2-7|TRBV4-1|TRBD2|-
CASSHGGRREGPRYEQYF
TGCGCCAGCAGCCACGGTGGGCGCCGGGAGGGCCCTCGGTACGAGCAGTACTTC
>TRBJ1-1|TRBV29-1|-|-
CSVAGAGMNTEAFF
TGCAGCGTTGCTGGGGCAGGAATGAACACTGAAGCTTTCTTT
>TRBJ2-1|TRBV18|TRBD2|-
CASSPPGLAGGPNEQFF
TGTGCCAGCTCACCACCGGGCCTAGCGGGAGGGCCCAATGAGCAGTTCTTC
>TRBJ2-1|TRBV14|TRBD2|once
CASSQVSGLAAYNEQFF
TGTGCCAGCAGCCAAGTCTCGGGACTAGCGGCCTACAATGAGCAGTTCTTC
>TRBJ2-7|TRBV28|TRBD1|-
CASSSEGTGTSYEQYF
TGTGCCAGCAGTTCGGAAGGGACAGGGACCTCCTACGAGCAGTACTTC
>TRBJ1-1|TRBV6-5|TRBD1|-
CASSYSGTGNTEAFF
TGTGCCAGCAGTTACTCGGGGACAGGGAACACTGAAGCTTTCTTT
>TRBJ2-1|TRBV7-3|TRBD2|-
CASSLTEGLAGYNEQFF
TGTGCCAGCAGCTTAACCGAGGGACTAGCGGGTTACAATGAGCAGTTCTTC
>TRBJ2-3|TRBV15|-|-
CATSRARGVGTDTQYF
TGTGCCACCAGCAGGGCCCGGGGAGTTGGAACAGATACGCAGTATTTT
>TRBJ2-1|TRBV5-1|-|-
CASSLAGGSSYNEQFF
TGCGCCAGCAGCTTGGCCGGTGGGAGCTCCTACAATGAGCAGTTCTTC
>TRBJ1-5|TRBV6-5|-|-
CASKGGNNQPQHF
TGTGCCAGCAAGGGAGGGAATAATCAGCCCCAGCATTTT
>TRBJ2-4|TRBV19|-|-
CASSITPQRRVIQYF
TGTGCCAGTAGTATAACCCCACAAAGACGGGTCATTCAGTACTTC
>TRBJ2-7|TRBV2|TRBD1|-
CASSLRDREYEQYF
TGTGCCAGCAGCCTCCGGGACAGGGAATACGAGCAGTACTTC
>TRBJ2-1|TRBV14|-|-
CASSQDWGLSYNEQFF
TGTGCCAGCAGCCAAGACTGGGGGCTATCCTACAATGAGCAGTTCTTC
>TRBJ2-7|TRBV5-1|-|-
CASSLEDSQYEEQYF
TGCGCCAGCAGCTTGGAGGACAGCCAATATGAGGAGCAGTACTTC
>TRBJ1-3|TRBV5-1|TRBD1|-
CASSLASGGGVDTIYF
TGCGCCAGCAGCTTGGCCTCCGGAGGGGGCGTAGACACCATATATTTT
>TRBJ1-2|TRBV19|-|-
CASSIGWGFLGNYGYTF
TGTGCCAGTAGTATAGGATGGGGGTTCTTGGGAAACTATGGCTACACCTTC
>TRBJ2-3|TRBV5-6|-|-
CASSSRLLGGTDTQYF
TGTGCCAGCAGCTCAAGGCTCTTAGGAGGCACAGATACGCAGTATTTT
>TRBJ2-7|TRBV23-1|-|-
CASSRKRDMLEQYF
TGCGCCAGCAGTCGCAAAAGGGACATGCTCGAGCAGTACTTC
>TRBJ2-3|TRBV7-3|TRBD2|-
CASSRTSGRADATADTQYF
TGTGCCAGCAGCCGGACTAGCGGGAGGGCCGACGCGACTGCAGATACGCAGTATTTT
>TRBJ2-7|TRBV6-1|-|-
CASREGGYEQYF
TGTGCCAGCAGGGAAGGGGGGTACGAGCAGTACTTC
>TRBJ1-2|TRBV5-4|-|few
CASIGVGPRDGYTF
TGTGCCAGCATCGGGGTTGGGCCCCGAGATGGCTACACCTTC
>TRBJ1-5|TRBV5-1|-|-
CASSSDGGRGQPQHF
TGCGCCAGCAGCTCGGATGGGGGCAGGGGTCAGCCCCAGCATTTT
>TRBJ2-1|TRBV5-1|TRBD1|-
CASSYTGGSYNEQFF
TGCGCCAGCAGCTACACAGGGGGCTCCTACAATGAGCAGTTCTTC
>TRBJ1-1|TRBV7-9|-|-
CASSLLAGMNTEAFF
TGTGCCAGCAGCTTACTCGCGGGCATGAACACTGAAGCTTTCTTT
>TRBJ2-7|TRBV11-3|TRBD2|once
CASSSSGTSYEQYF
TGTGCCAGCAGCTCCAGCGGGACCTCCTACGAGCAGTACTTC
>TRBJ2-1|TRBV18|-|once
CASSPPSYNEQFF
TGTGCCAGCTCACCACCCTCCTACAATGAGCAGTTCTTC
>TRBJ2-7|TRBV28|-|-
CASSPGTFYEQYF
TGTGCCAGCAGCCCCGGGACCTTCTACGAGCAGTACTTC
>TRBJ2-7|TRBV4-1|TRBD2|-
CASSQVGLVPLYEQYF
TGCGCCAGCAGCCAAGTCGGACTAGTCCCTCTCTACGAGCAGTACTTC
>TRBJ2-7|TRBV9|-|-
CASSVGAESSYEQYF
TGTGCCAGCAGCGTAGGGGCGGAGAGCTCCTACGAGCAGTACTTC
>TRBJ2-7|TRBV11-2|TRBD2|-
CASSFRGLAGVGSYEQYF
TGTGCCAGCAGCTTCCGGGGACTAGCGGGAGTGGGCTCCTACGAGCAGTACTTC
>TRBJ2-7|TRBV5-4|-|-
CASSSRSSYEQYF
TGTGCCAGCAGTTCCCGAAGCTCCTACGAGCAGTACTTC
>TRBJ1-5|TRBV7-2|-|-
CATRGGGPQHF
TGTGCCACGCGAGGGGGGGGTCCCCAGCATTTT
>TRBJ2-7|TRBV6-5|-|-
CASSSAGTLSYEQYF
TGTGCCAGCAGTTCGGCCGGGACACTTTCCTACGAGCAGTACTTC
>TRBJ1-3|TRBV18|-|-
CASSPIRTLSSGNTIYF
TGTGCCAGCTCACCAATACGAACATTAAGCTCTGGAAACACCATATATTTT
>TRBJ1-6|TRBV7-2|-|-
CASSLMTNSPLHF
TGTGCCAGCAGCTTAATGACAAATTCACCCCTCCACTTT
>TRBJ2-1|TRBV9|-|-
CASSVRGASTYEQFF
TGTGCCAGCAGCGTACGGGGCGCTTCAACCTATGAGCAGTTCTTC
>TRBJ2-7|TRBV19|-|-
CASSVDRFAYEQYF
TGTGCCAGTAGTGTCGACAGGTTCGCCTACGAGCAGTACTTC
>TRBJ1-5|TRBV9|TRBD1|-
CASSLGQVGQPQHF
TGTGCCAGCAGTTTAGGACAGGTGGGTCAGCCCCAGCATTTT
>TRBJ2-1|TRBV5-1|-|-
CASNLLQPSSYNEQFF
TGCGCCAGCAATTTATTGCAGCCGAGCTCCTACAATGAGCAGTTCTTC
>TRBJ1-1|TRBV5-1|TRBD1|-
CASSLAGTGTSEAFF
TGCGCCAGCAGCTTGGCCGGGACAGGGACGTCTGAAGCTTTCTTT
>TRBJ2-2|TRBV15|-|-
CATMGSSFGGELFF
TGTGCCACCATGGGTTCCTCGTTTGGCGGGGAGCTGTTTTTT
>TRBJ2-1|TRBV7-6|-|-
CASSLAQLNEQFF
TGTGCCAGCAGCTTAGCGCAGCTCAATGAGCAGTTCTTC
>TRBJ2-7|TRBV5-1|TRBD1|-
CASSGGTGMAYEQYF
TGCGCCAGCAGCGGCGGGACAGGCATGGCCTACGAGCAGTACTTC
>TRBJ1-2|TRBV25-1|-|-
CASSELGSVGDYGYTF
TGTGCCAGCAGTGAATTGGGTTCGGTTGGGGACTATGGCTACACCTTC
>TRBJ2-6|TRBV6-1|TRBD1|-
CASNDGQVGSGANVLTF
TGTGCCAGCAATGACGGACAGGTGGGGTCTGGGGCCAACGTCCTGACTTTC
>TRBJ2-1|TRBV7-8|-|-
CASSLGVGEEQFF
TGTGCCAGCAGCTTAGGCGTCGGAGAGGAGCAGTTCTTC
>TRBJ2-7|TRBV5-1|TRBD1|-
CASSPKGTGVNEQYF
TGCGCCAGCAGCCCAAAGGGGACAGGGGTGAACGAGCAGTACTTC
>TRBJ1-2|TRBV5-1|-|-
CASSPPYGDYGYTF
TGCGCCAGCAGCCCACCCTACGGGGACTATGGCTACACCTTC
>TRBJ1-1|TRBV28|-|-
CASSSTLGQRNTEAFF
TGTGCCAGCAGTTCCACGTTAGGACAGAGGAACACTGAAGCTTTCTTT
>TRBJ2-2|TRBV5-6|TRBD1|-
CASSSGTGAVTGELFF
TGTGCCAGCAGCTCCGGGACAGGGGCGGTAACCGGGGAGCTGTTTTTT
>TRBJ2-4|TRBV5-1|-|-
CASSLGGLGNIQYF
TGCGCCAGCAGCTTGGGGGGACTCGGAAACATTCAGTACTTC
>TRBJ2-3|TRBV4-1|TRBD1|-
CASSQEGTGWGTQYF
TGCGCCAGCAGCCAAGAAGGGACAGGGTGGGGTACGCAGTATTTT
>TRBJ1-4|TRBV18|-|-
CASSISGPGIEKLFF
TGTGCCAGCTCAATTTCGGGACCAGGGATTGAAAAACTGTTTTTT
>TRBJ1-2|TRBV9|-|-
CASSVEGSSDPYGYTF
TGTGCCAGCAGCGTAGAAGGGTCATCCGATCCCTATGGCTACACCTTC
>TRBJ1-2|TRBV18|-|-
CASSPLLPGNLNYGYTF
TGTGCCAGCTCACCACTCTTACCAGGGAACCTTAACTATGGCTACACCTTC
>TRBJ2-3|TRBV5-1|TRBD2|-
CASSLIPTSGKPPVGTDTQYF
TGCGCCAGCAGCTTGATCCCGACTAGCGGTAAACCCCCGGTTGGCACAGATACGCAGTATTTT
>TRBJ2-7|TRBV28|TRBD1|-
CASSSEDRVYEQYF
TGTGCCAGCAGTTCGGAGGACAGGGTCTACGAGCAGTACTTC